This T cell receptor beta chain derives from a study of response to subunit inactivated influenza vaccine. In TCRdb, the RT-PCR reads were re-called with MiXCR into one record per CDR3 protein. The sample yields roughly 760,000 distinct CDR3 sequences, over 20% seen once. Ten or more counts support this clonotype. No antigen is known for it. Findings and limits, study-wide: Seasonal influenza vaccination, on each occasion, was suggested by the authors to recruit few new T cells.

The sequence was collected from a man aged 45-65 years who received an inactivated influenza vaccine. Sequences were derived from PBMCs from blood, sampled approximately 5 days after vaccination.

The CDR3 loop reads CSVAREGGNTEAFF. The DNA for the CDR3 is TGCAGCGTTGCCCGGGAAGGGGGGAACACTGAAGCTTTCTTT. The chain combines TRBV29-1 with TRBJ1-1; D might be TRBD1 (6 bases). Germline V gene lookup returns CDR1 SQVTM and CDR2 ANQGSEA. The CDR3 consists of 14 residues. V gave up 4 bases and J gave up 1 base, with 13 bases separating them.